This TCR beta chain was documented in a study of T-cell reconstitution after alpha-beta-depleted transplantation in children. This clonotype came up many times. A library of TCRbeta sequences, prepared with unique molecular identifiers, was generated. Each CDR3 protein is one row after TCRdb ran MiXCR on the PCR reads. The table includes 70,000 or so distinct CDR3 sequences, approximately 11% detected once. This TCR was recovered from a boy younger than 18 with acute myeloid leukemia, due to receive a stem cell transplant. Here the sequenced sample was PBMCs, taken before TCRalphabeta/CD19-depleted stem cell transplant.

CDR3 in amino acids: CASSHSSGEQFF. The CDR3, as DNA: TGTGCCAGCAGTCACTCCAGCGGTGAGCAGTTCTTC. The chain joins TRBV12-3 or TRBV12-4 to TRBJ2-1, with D tentatively TRBD2 (5 bases). The CDR3 loop spans 12 amino acids. Between the trimmed V and J ends, which lost 5 bases and 9 bases, there was a span of 11 bases.